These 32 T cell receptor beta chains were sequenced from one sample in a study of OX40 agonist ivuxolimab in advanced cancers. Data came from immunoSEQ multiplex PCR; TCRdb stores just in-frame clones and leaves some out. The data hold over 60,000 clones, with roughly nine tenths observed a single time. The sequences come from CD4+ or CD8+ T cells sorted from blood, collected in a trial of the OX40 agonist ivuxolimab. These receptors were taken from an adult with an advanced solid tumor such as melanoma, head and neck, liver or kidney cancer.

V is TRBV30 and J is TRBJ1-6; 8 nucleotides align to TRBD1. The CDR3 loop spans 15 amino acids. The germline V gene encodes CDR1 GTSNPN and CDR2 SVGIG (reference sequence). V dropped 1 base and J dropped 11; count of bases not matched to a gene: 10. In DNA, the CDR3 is TGTGCCTGGAGTGGAGGGTCTGGGGACAGGACACCCCTCCACTTT. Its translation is CAWSGGSGDRTPLHF.

The CDR3 sequence is CASSLRAATDTQYF. CDR3 DNA sequence: TGCGCCAGCAGCTTGAGAGCGGCCACAGATACGCAGTATTTT. This chain connects TRBV5-1 to TRBJ2-3, with D tentatively TRBD2 (5 bases). Germline loops: CDR1 SGHRS, CDR2 YFSETQ. V was cut by 1 base and J by 2 bases, with 8 bases left in between. CDR3 size: 14 residues.

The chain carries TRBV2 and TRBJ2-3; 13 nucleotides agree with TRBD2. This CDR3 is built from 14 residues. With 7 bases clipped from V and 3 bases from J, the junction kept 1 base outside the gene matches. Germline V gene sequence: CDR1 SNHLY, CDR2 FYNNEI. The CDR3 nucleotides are TGTGCCAGCAAGACTAGCGGGGGGACAGATACGCAGTATTTT. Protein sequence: CASKTSGGTDTQYF.

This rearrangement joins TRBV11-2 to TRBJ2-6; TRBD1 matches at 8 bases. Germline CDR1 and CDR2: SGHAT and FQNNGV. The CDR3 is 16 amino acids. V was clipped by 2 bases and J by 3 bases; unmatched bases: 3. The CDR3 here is CASSLQGARGANVLTF. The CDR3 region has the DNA TGTGCCAGCAGCTTACAGGGGGCGCGTGGGGCCAACGTCCTGACTTTC.

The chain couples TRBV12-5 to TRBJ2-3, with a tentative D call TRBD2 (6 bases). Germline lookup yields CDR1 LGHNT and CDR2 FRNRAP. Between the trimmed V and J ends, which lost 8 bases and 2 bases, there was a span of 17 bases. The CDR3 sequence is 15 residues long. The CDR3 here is CASSQKEGPTDTQYF. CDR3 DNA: TGTGCTAGTAGTCAAAAGGAGGGTCCCACAGATACGCAGTATTTT. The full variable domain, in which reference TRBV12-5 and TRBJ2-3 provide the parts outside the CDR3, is DARVTQTPRHKVTEMGQEVTMRCQPILGHNTVFWYRQTMMQGLELLAYFRNRAPLDDSGMPKDRFSAEMPDATLATLKIQPSEPRDSAVYFCASSQKEGPTDTQYFGPGTRLTVL.

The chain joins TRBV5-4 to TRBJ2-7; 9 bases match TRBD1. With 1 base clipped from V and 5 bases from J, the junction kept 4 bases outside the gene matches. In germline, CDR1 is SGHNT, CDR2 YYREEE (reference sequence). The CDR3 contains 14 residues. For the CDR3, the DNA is TGTGCCAGCAGCTTGACGGGACAGGGAGACGAGCAGTACTTC. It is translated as CASSLTGQGDEQYF.

The CDR3 here is CASSPTPGQGLWGYTF. The DNA of the CDR3 is TGCGCCAGCAGCCCAACACCGGGACAGGGTTTATGGGGCTACACCTTC. The rearrangement links TRBV5-1 to TRBJ1-2; 9 bases agree with TRBD1. CDR3 size: 16 residues. The germline gives CDR1 SGHRS, CDR2 YFSETQ. Germline trimming cut 4 bases from V and 8 bases from J; bases unmatched to any gene: 15. The full variable domain, completed using reference TRBV5-1 and TRBJ1-2, is KAGVTQTPRYLIKTRGQQVTLSCSPISGHRSVSWYQQTPGQGLQFLFEYFSETQRNKGNFPGRFSGRQFSNSRSEMNVSTLELGDSALYLCASSPTPGQGLWGYTFGSGTRLTVV.

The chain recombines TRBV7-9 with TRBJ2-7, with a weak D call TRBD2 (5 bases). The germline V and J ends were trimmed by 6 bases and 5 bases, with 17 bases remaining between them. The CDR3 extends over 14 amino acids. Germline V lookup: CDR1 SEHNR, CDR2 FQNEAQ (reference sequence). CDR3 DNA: TGTGCCAGCAGGACCCCACGGGAAAAGGACGAGCAGTACTTC. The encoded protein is CASRTPREKDEQYF.

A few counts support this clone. In DNA, the CDR3 is TGCGCCAGCAGTGCGCAGGGTGGGCGCGGAGCTTTCTTT. It is translated as CASSAQGGRGAFF. The J gene is TRBJ1-1, the V gene TRBV10-1, with D possibly matching TRBD1 (5 bases). This CDR3 region has 13 residues. The germline CDR1 and CDR2 sequences are WNHNN and SYGVQD (reference sequence). Trimming pared 4 bases from V and 10 bases from J, leaving 16 bases between.

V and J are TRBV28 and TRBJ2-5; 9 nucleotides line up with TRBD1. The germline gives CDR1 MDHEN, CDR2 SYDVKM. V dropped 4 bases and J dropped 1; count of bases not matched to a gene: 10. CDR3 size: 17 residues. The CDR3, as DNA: TGTGCCAGCAGTTCGGCCGGACAGGGGAAACTCCAAGAGACCCAGTACTTC. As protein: CASSSAGQGKLQETQYF.

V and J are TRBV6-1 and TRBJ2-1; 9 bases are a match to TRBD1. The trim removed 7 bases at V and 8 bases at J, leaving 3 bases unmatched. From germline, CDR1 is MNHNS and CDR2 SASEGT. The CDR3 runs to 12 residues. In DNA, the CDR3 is TGTGCCAGCAAACAGGGGGCCGATGAGCAGTTCTTC. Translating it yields CASKQGADEQFF.

The CDR3 here is CASSLALAGGFTDTQYF. Here the CDR3 DNA reads TGTGCCAGCAGCTTGGCACTAGCGGGGGGGTTCACAGATACGCAGTATTTT. The V gene is TRBV5-6, the J gene TRBJ2-3; 13 nucleotides align to TRBD2. The CDR3 totals 17 residues. CDR1 is SGHDT and CDR2 is YYEEEE in the germline V gene. Trimming cost V 0 bases and J 2 bases; bases outside gene matches: 3.

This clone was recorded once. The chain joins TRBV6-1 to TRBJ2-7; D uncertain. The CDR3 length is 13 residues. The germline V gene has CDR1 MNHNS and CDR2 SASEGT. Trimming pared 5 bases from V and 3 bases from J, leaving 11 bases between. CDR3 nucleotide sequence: TGTGCCAGCAGTTGGTCGGTGGACTACGAGCAGTACTTC. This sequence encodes CASSWSVDYEQYF.

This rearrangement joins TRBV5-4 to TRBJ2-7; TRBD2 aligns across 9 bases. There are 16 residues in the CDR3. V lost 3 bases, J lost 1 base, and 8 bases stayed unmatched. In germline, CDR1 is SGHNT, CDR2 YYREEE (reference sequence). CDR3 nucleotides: TGTGCCAGCAGCTGGGGGGGGACTAGCAAGTCCTACGAGCAGTACTTC. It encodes CASSWGGTSKSYEQYF.

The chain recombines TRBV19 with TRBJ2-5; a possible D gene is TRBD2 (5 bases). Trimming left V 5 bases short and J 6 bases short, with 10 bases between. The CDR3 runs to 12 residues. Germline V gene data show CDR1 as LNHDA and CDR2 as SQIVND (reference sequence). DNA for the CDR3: TGTGCCAGTAGTGGGAGTAGGAAGACCCAGTACTTC. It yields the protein CASSGSRKTQYF.

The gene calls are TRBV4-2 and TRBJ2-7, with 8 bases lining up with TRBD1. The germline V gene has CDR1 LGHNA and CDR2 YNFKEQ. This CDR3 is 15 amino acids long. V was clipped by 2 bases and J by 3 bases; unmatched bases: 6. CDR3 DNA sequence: TGTGCCAGCAGCCAACAAGACAGGGGAGGCTACGAGCAGTACTTC. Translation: CASSQQDRGGYEQYF.

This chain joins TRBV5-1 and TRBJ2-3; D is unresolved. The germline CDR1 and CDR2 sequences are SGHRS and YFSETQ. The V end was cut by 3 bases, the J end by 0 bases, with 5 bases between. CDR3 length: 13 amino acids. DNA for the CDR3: TGCGCCAGCAGCTCGACTAGCACAGATACGCAGTATTTT. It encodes CASSSTSTDTQYF.

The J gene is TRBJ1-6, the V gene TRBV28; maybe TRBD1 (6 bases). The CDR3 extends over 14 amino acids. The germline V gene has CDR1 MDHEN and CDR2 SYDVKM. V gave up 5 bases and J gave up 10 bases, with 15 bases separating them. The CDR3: CASSISGVWSPLHF. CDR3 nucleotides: TGTGCCAGCAGTATCTCAGGGGTATGGTCACCCCTCCACTTT.

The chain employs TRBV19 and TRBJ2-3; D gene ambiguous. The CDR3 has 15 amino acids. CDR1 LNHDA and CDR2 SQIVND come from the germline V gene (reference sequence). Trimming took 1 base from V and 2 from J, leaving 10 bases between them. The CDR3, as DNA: TGTGCCAGTAGTATAGGGAACGGGTTCACAGATACGCAGTATTTT. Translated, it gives CASSIGNGFTDTQYF.

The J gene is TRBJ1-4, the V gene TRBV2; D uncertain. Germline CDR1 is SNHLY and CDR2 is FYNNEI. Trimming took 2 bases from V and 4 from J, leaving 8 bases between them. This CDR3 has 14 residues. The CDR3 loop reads CASSEFHLNEKLFF. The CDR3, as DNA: TGTGCCAGCAGTGAATTTCACCTTAATGAAAAACTGTTTTTT.

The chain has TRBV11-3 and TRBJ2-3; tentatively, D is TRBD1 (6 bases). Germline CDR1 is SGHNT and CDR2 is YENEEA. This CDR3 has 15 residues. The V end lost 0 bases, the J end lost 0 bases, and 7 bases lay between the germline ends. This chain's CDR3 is CASSLEGASTDTQYF. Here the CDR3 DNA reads TGTGCCAGCAGCTTAGAGGGGGCTAGCACAGATACGCAGTATTTT.

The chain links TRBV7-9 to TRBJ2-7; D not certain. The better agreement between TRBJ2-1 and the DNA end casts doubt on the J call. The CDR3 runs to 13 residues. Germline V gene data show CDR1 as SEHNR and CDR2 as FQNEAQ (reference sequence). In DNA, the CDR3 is TGTGCCAGCAGCCGGACGGCCGCCTACGAGCAGTTCTTC. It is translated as CASSRTAAYEQFF.

DNA of the CDR3: TGTGCCAGCAGCAATTGTGCGGGGGCCCCTTGGGAGCAGTACTTC. Its translation is CASSNCAGAPWEQYF. The chain carries TRBV21-1 and TRBJ2-7; the DNA was not used to check the table's D call, TRBD2. TRBV21-1 is flagged as a pseudogene. The CDR3 length is 15 residues.

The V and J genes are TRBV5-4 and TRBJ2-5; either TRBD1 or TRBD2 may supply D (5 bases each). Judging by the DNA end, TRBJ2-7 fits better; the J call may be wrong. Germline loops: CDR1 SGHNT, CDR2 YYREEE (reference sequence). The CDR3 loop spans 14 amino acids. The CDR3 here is CASSLGGGPPEQYF. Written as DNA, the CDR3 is TGTGCCAGCAGCTTAGGTGGGGGACCCCCCGAGCAGTACTTC.

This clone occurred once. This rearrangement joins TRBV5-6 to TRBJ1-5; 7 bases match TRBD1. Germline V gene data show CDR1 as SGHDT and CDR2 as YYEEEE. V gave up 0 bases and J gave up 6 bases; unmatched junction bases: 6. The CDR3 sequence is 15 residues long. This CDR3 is CASSLGQGTTQPQHF. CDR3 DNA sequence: TGTGCCAGCAGCTTGGGACAGGGTACCACTCAGCCCCAGCATTTT.

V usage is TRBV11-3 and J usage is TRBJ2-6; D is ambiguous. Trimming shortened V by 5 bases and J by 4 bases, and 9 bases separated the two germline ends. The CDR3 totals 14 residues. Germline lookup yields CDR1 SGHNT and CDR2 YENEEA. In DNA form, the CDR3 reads TGTGCCAGCAGCCCATTATCCGGGGCCAACGTCCTGACTTTC. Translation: CASSPLSGANVLTF.

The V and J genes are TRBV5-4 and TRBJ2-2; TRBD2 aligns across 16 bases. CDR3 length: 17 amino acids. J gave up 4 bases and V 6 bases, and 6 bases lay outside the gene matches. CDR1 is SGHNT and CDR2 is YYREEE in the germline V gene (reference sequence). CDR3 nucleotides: TGTGCCAGCACCCAGGGACTAGCGGGAGGGAGCACCGGGGAGCTGTTTTTT. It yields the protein CASTQGLAGGSTGELFF.

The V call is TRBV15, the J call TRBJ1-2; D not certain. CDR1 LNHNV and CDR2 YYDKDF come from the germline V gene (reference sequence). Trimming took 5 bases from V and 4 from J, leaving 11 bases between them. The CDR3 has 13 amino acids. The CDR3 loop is CATSPAGVYGYTF. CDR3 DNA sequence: TGTGCCACCAGCCCCGCGGGCGTCTATGGCTACACCTTC.

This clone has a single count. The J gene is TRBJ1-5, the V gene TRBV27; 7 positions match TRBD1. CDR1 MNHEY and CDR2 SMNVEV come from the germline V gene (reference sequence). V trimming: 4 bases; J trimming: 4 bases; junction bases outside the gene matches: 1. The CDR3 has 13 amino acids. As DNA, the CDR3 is TGTGCCAGCAGTTGGGACAGTAATCAGCCCCAGCATTTT. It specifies CASSWDSNQPQHF.

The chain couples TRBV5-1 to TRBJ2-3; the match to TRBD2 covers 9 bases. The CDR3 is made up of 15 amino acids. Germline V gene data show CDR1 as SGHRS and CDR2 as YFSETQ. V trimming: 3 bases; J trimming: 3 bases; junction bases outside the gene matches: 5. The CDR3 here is CASSSAAGGTDTQYF. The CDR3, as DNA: TGCGCCAGCAGCTCGGCAGCGGGGGGTACAGATACGCAGTATTTT.

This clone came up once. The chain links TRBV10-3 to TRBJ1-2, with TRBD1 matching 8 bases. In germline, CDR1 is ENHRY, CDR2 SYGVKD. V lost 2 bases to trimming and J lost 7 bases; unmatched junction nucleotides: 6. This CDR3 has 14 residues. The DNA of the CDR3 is TGTGCCATCAGTGAGGCGGGGGGACAGGTTGGCTACACCTTC. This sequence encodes CAISEAGGQVGYTF.

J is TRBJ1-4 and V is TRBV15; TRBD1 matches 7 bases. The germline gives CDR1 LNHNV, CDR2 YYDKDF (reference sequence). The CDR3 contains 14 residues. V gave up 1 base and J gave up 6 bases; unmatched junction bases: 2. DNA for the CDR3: TGTGCCACCAGCAGAGGACAGGGACATGAAAAACTGTTTTTT. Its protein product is CATSRGQGHEKLFF.